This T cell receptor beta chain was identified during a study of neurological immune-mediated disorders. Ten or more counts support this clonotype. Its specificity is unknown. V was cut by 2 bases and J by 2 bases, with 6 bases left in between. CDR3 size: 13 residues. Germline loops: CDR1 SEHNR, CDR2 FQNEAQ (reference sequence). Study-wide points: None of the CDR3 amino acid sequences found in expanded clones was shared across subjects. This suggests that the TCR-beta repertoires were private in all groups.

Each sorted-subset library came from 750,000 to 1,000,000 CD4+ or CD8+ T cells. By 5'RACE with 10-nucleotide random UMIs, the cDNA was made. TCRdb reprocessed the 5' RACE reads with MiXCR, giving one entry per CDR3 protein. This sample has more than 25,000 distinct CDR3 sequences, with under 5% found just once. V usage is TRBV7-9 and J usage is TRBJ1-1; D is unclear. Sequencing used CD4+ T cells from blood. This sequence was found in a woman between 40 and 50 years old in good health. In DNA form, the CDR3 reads TGTGCCAGCAGCTTAAGGGATAACACTGAAGCTTTCTTT. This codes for CASSLRDNTEAFF.